These 7 T cell receptor beta chains were sequenced from one sample in a study of cytomegalovirus exposure and HLA in healthy donors (dated by TCRdb to about 2017). Libraries were prepared through the immunoSEQ multiplex PCR assay. For the multiplex PCR, a mixture combining 60 forward primers for TCR Vbeta segments and 13 reverse primers for TCR Jbeta segments was used. Imported from immuneACCESS, the table was reduced by TCRdb to in-frame sequences with V and J called. These copies leave out some clones; in studies compared against another copy, an unresolved V gene accounts for under half, and the cause of the remainder is not known. The sample profile shows some 110,000 clones; approximately 80% of them were found once. Clones ranked in the top ten supply less than 5.5% of the sample. The sample taken for sequencing was PBMCs. The receptors shown here come from a man over 45 in good health and CMV-seropositive.

In its sample, this clone was seen a few times. The chain uses TRBV28 and TRBJ2-7; perhaps TRBD1 as D (5 bases). V gave up 6 bases and J gave up 6 bases, with 15 bases separating them. The CDR3 is 13 amino acids. The V gene's germline CDR1 is MDHEN and CDR2 SYDVKM. CDR3 DNA sequence: TGTGCCAGCAGGCAGGGATTCAGTATCGAGCAGTACTTC. Translating gives CASRQGFSIEQYF.

The chain has TRBV5-1 and TRBJ1-2; 9 bases agree with TRBD1. CDR1 SGHRS and CDR2 YFSETQ come from the germline V gene. CDR3 length equals 14 residues. J was trimmed by 6 bases and V by 0 bases; bases with no gene match: 3. CDR3 protein: CASSLEGQGNGYTF. The CDR3 DNA is TGCGCCAGCAGCTTGGAAGGACAGGGGAATGGCTACACCTTC.

The genes are TRBV4-1 and TRBJ1-1; D remains ambiguous. V lost 0 bases to trimming and J lost 4 bases, with 6 bases between them. Germline loops: CDR1 MGHRA, CDR2 YSYEKL. This CDR3 is 13 amino acids long. Here the CDR3 reads CASSQDRGTEAFF. The CDR3, as DNA: TGCGCCAGCAGCCAAGATCGGGGCACTGAAGCTTTCTTT.

V gene TRBV30 combines with J gene TRBJ2-5; no clear D. The J call is doubtful: the DNA matches TRBJ2-7 better. CDR3 length: 14 amino acids. CDR1 GTSNPN and CDR2 SVGIG come from the germline V gene (reference sequence). CDR3 sequence (DNA): TGTGCCTGGAGCCGACGTGGGCCTACCTACGAGCAGTACTTC. This translates into CAWSRRGPTYEQYF.

The rearrangement uses TRBV2 and TRBJ1-2; 7 nucleotides align to TRBD1. Germline loops: CDR1 SNHLY, CDR2 FYNNEI. The CDR3 length is 12 residues. Losses at the gene ends were 6 bases for V and 10 bases for J; bases not matched to a gene: 8. The CDR3 loop reads CASSERQGDYTF. DNA for the CDR3: TGTGCCAGCAGCGAGAGACAGGGTGACTACACCTTC.

The chain uses TRBV6-5 and TRBJ1-1, with D perhaps TRBD1 (6 bases). The CDR3 is 14 residues long. Germline loops: CDR1 MNHEY, CDR2 SVGAGI. The V end lost 6 bases, the J end lost 1 base, and 12 bases lay between the germline ends. The CDR3: CASSVQDRNTEAFF. The CDR3 coding sequence is TGTGCCAGCAGCGTGCAGGACAGGAACACTGAAGCTTTCTTT.

The rearrangement links TRBV5-1 to TRBJ1-1, with 7 positions matching TRBD1. This CDR3 is built from 17 residues. The ends lost 0 bases at V and 1 base at J; junction bases unmatched: 9. Germline CDR1 SGHRS, CDR2 YFSETQ. CDR3 in DNA: TGCGCCAGCAGCTTGGGACAGGGCCGGGGTCCGAACACTGAAGCTTTCTTT. This translates into CASSLGQGRGPNTEAFF.